Each of the 5 T cell receptor beta chains below was sequenced from the same sample in a study of CD4 and CD8 cells across lung adenocarcinoma regions. TCRdb reanalysed the PCR reads using MiXCR and keeps one entry per CDR3 protein. The profile shows around 18,000 distinct CDR3 sequences, around 56% of them singletons. Sequencing input: CD8+ T cells from the center of a lung tumor. The source of these receptors is a female donor with lung adenocarcinoma. The CD4 and CD8 labels of this study may be unreliable.

On this clonotype: Relative to the germline gene, one junction end is altered; a read error may explain this. This sequence joins TRBV10-2 and TRBJ2-4; possibly TRBD2 for D (6 bases). This CDR3 is built from 14 residues. Germline values: CDR1 WSHSY, CDR2 SAAADI. Here the CDR3 DNA reads TGCGGCAGCCCGGGACTGCGAGCCAAAGATATGCAGTACTTC. Translation: CGSPGLRAKDMQYF.

This chain links TRBV4-1 with TRBJ2-3; 8 bases are a match to TRBD2. Per germline, CDR1 MGHRA and CDR2 YSYEKL. This CDR3 has 18 amino acids. Unmatched junction bases numbered 17, after V lost 6 bases and J lost 3 bases. CDR3 in DNA: TGCGCCAGCAGTCCAAGATTCACGGCTAGCGGGTTTACAGATACGCAGTATTTT. Protein product: CASSPRFTASGFTDTQYF.

This clonotype was detected only a few times. The chain is built from TRBV4-2 and TRBJ1-1; D remains ambiguous. Trimming took off 0 bases at V and 2 bases at J, with 10 bases between the two ends. Germline values: CDR1 LGHNA, CDR2 YNFKEQ. CDR3 size: 15 residues. CDR3 DNA: TGTGCCAGCAGCCAAGAATCCGCGGATAACACTGAAGCTTTCTTT. Encoded protein: CASSQESADNTEAFF.

CDR3 amino acids: CASTPGATQETQYF. CDR3 nucleotide sequence: TGTGCCAGCACTCCGGGAGCGACACAAGAGACCCAGTACTTC. The chain recombines TRBV6-1 with TRBJ2-5, with D perhaps matching TRBD2 (6 bases). V dropped 7 bases and J dropped 2 bases, with 14 bases sitting between them. Germline-derived CDR1 and CDR2 are MNHNS and SASEGT. The CDR3 runs 14 residues.

This clonotype has at least ten counts. The V and J genes are TRBV6-5 and TRBJ2-1; no firm D call. Germline V gives CDR1 MNHEY, CDR2 SVGAGI. The CDR3 extends over 15 amino acids. The germline V and J ends were trimmed by 4 bases and 9 bases, with 19 bases remaining between them. This CDR3 reads CASSSAPPYNGEQFF. The CDR3 DNA is TGTGCCAGCAGTTCGGCGCCCCCCTACAATGGTGAGCAGTTCTTC.